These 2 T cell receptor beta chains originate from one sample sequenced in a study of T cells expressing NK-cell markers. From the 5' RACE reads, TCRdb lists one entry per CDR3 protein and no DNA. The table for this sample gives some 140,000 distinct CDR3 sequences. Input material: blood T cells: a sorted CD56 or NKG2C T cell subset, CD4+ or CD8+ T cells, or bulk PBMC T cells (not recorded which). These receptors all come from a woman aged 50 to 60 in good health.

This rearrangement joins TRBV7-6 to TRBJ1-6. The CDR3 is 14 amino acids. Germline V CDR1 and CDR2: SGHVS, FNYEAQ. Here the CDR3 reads CASSLAGSNSPLHF. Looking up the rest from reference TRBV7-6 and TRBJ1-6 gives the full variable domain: GAGVSQSPRYKVTKRGQDVALRCDPISGHVSLYWYRQALGQGPEFLTYFNYEAQQDKSGLPNDRFSAERPEGSISTLTIQRTEQRDSAMYRCASSLAGSNSPLHFGNGTRLTVT.

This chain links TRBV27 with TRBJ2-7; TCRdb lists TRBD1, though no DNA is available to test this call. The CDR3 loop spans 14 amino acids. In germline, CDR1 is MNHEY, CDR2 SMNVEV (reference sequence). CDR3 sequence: CASRVTGVGFEQYF.